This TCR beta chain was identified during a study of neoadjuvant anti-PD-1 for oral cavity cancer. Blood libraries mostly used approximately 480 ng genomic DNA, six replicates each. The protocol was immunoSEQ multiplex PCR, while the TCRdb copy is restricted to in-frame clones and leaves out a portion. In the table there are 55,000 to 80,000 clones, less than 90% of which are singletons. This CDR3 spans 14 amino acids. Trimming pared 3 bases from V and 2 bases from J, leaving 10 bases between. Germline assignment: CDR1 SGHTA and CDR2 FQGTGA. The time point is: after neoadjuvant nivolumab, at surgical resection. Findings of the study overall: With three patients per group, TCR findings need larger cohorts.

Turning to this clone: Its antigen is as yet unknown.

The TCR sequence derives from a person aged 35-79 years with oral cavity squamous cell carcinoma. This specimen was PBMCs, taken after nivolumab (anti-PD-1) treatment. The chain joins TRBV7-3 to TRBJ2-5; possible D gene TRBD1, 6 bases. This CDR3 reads CASSLNREQETQYF. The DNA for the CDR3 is TGTGCCAGCAGCTTGAACAGGGAACAAGAGACCCAGTACTTC.